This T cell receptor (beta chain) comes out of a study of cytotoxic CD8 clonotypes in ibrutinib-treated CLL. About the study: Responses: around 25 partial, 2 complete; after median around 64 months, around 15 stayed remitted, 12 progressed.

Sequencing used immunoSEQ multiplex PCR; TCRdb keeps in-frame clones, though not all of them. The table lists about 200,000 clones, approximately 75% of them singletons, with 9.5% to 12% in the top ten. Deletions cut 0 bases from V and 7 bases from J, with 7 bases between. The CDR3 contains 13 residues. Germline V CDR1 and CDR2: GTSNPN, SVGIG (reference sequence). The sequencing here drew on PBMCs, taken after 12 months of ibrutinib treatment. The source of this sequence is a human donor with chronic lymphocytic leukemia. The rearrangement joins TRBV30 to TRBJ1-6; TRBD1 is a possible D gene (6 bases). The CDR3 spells CAWSVGGNSPLHF. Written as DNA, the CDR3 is TGTGCCTGGAGTGTAGGGGGGAATTCACCCCTCCACTTT.